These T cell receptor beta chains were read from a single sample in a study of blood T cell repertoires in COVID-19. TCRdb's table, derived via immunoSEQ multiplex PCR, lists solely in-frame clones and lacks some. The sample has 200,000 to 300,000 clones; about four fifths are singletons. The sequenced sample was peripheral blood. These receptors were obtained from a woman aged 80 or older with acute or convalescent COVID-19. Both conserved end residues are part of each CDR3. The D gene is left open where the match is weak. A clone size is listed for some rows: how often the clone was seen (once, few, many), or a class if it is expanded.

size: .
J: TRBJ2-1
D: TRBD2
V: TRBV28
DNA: TGTGCCAGCAGGCCTACTAGCGGGGGGATACACAATGAGCAGTTCTTC
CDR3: CASRPTSGGIHNEQFF

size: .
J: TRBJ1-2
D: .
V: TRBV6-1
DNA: TGTGCCAGCAGTGAACTTATTTTTGGCTACACCTTC
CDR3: CASSELIFGYTF

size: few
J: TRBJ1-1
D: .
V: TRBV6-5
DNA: TGTGCCAGCAGGGCCGGGACATCGAACACTGAAGCTTTCTTT
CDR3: CASRAGTSNTEAFF

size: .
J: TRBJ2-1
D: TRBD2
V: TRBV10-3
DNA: TGTGCCATCAGTGCTAGCGGCGATGAGCAGTTCTTC
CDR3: CAISASGDEQFF

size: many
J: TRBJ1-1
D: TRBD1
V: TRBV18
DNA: TGTGCCAGCTCTCGGGACAGAGAAGCTTTCTTT
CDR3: CASSRDREAFF

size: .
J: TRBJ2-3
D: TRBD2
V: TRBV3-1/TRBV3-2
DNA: TGTGCCAGCAGCCAAGATCGGGCTAGCGGGGGTGGGACAGATACGCAGTATTTT
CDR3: CASSQDRASGGGTDTQYF

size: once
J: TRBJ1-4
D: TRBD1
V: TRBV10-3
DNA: TGTGCCATCAGTGAGGGTAGGGGGCTAAAGAATGAAAAACTGTTTTTT
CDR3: CAISEGRGLKNEKLFF

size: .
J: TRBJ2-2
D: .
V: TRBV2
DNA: TGTGCCAGCAGTGGTAGTAATGTCGGGGAGCTGTTTTTT
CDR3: CASSGSNVGELFF

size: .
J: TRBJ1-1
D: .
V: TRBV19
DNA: TGTGCCAGTAGTCAGAGGACATTGAACACTGAAGCTTTCTTT
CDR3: CASSQRTLNTEAFF

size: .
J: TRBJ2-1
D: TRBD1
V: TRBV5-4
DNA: TGTGCCAGCAGCCCCCCGGACAGGGCCAGTGAGCAGTTCTTC
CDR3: CASSPPDRASEQFF

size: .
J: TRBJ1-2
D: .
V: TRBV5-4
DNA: TGTGCCAGCAGCCTGGACAGCCCATATGGCTACACCTTC
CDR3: CASSLDSPYGYTF

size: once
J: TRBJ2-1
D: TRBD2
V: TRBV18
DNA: TGTGCCAGCTCACCAAGTCTAGCGGGTAACAATGAGCAGTTCTTC
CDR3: CASSPSLAGNNEQFF

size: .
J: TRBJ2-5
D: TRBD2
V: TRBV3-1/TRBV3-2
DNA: TGTGCCAGCAACCTACCCGGGACTAGCGAAGAGACCCAGTACTTC
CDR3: CASNLPGTSEETQYF

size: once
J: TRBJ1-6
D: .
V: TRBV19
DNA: TGTGCCAGTCGCCAACAGGGCTCCTATAATTCACCCCTCCACTTT
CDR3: CASRQQGSYNSPLHF

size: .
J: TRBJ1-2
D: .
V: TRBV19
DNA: TGTGCCAGTACCCCCCGGAGGAGGAACTATGGCTACACCTTC
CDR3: CASTPRRRNYGYTF

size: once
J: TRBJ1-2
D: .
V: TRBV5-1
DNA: TGCGCCAGCAGCTCACGGGGAGGCTATGGCTACACCTTC
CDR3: CASSSRGGYGYTF

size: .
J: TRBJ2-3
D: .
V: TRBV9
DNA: TGTGCCAGCAGCGTAGTTGGGCAGCGCACAGATACGCAGTATTTT
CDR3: CASSVVGQRTDTQYF

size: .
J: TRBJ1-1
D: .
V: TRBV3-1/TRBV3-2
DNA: TGTGCCAGCAGCCAAACCCAGAGGACTGAAGCTTTCTTT
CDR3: CASSQTQRTEAFF

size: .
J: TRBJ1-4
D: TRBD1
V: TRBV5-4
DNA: TGTGCCAGCAGCACCGGGACAGGGGTTGCAACTAATGAAAAACTGTTTTTT
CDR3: CASSTGTGVATNEKLFF

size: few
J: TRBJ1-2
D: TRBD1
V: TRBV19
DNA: TGTGCCAGTAGTATCATCCCACAGGGGAGGTACTATGGCTACACCTTC
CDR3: CASSIIPQGRYYGYTF

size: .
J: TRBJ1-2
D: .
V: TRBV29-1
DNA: TGCAGCGTTGTCGCAGCTAACTATGGCTACACCTTC
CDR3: CSVVAANYGYTF

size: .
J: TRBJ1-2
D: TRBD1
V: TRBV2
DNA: TGTGCCAGCAGTCTCAGGGGGCCGGGTGGCTACACCTTC
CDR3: CASSLRGPGGYTF

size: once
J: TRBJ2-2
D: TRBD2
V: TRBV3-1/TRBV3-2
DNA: TGTGCCAGCAGCCCTCAAGGAACTAGCGGGGGCCCAAACACCGGGGAGCTGTTTTTT
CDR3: CASSPQGTSGGPNTGELFF

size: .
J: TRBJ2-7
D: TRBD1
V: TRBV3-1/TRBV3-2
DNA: TGTGCCAGCAGCCAAGTAGGACAGGGGCCCTCCGACGAGCAGTACTTC
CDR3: CASSQVGQGPSDEQYF

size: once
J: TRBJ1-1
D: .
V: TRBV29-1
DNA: TGCAGCGCCCAGGTCCGGGGAGGCACTGAAGCTTTCTTT
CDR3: CSAQVRGGTEAFF

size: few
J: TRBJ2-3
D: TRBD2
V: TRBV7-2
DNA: TGTGCCAGCAGCTTAGGCCCGTCAGCGGGGGGGCCTGGTACGCAGTATTTT
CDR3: CASSLGPSAGGPGTQYF